What follows are 17 T cell receptor beta chains derived from one specimen sequenced in a study of blood T cell repertoires in COVID-19. TCRdb's table, derived via immunoSEQ multiplex PCR, lists solely in-frame clones and lacks some. The repertoire holds 380,000 or so clones, with around 87% as singletons. The sample consisted of PBMCs or T cells enriched from blood (not recorded which). The receptors stem from a man aged 30 to 39 who had recovered from COVID-19.

The V gene is TRBV6-5, the J gene TRBJ1-1, with D possibly TRBD1 on 6 matching bases. The CDR3 loop spans 16 amino acids. V lost 2 bases and J 2 bases, leaving 15 bases between the germline ends. Germline V CDR1 and CDR2: MNHEY, SVGAGI. The CDR3 here is CASSYRAWGLNTEAFF. CDR3 sequence (DNA): TGTGCCAGCAGTTACCGGGCGTGGGGGCTAAACACTGAAGCTTTCTTT.

As DNA, the CDR3 is TGTGCCAGCAGCCTGGTACAGACCTCTGGGGCCAACGTCCTGACTTTC. Its translation is CASSLVQTSGANVLTF. The chain recombines TRBV3-1 (or the pseudogene TRBV3-2) with TRBJ2-6; D is unclear. This CDR3 is 16 amino acids long. Germline CDR1 reads LGHDT; CDR2 reads YNNKEL (reference sequence). Trimming left V 4 bases short and J 0 bases short, with 10 bases between.

The chain recombines TRBV19 with TRBJ2-3; D is possibly TRBD2 (6 bases). The CDR3 runs 14 residues. CDR1 is LNHDA and CDR2 is SQIVND in the germline V gene (reference sequence). Deletions cut 6 bases from V and 1 base from J, with 11 bases between. The CDR3 protein is CASSPGVRTDTQYF. The CDR3 DNA reads TGTGCCAGTAGCCCGGGAGTGCGCACAGATACGCAGTATTTT.

The chain recombines TRBV7-6 with TRBJ1-5; 7 nucleotides agree with TRBD1. Germline trimming cut 5 bases from V and 3 bases from J; bases unmatched to any gene: 4. The length of the CDR3 is 14 residues. Germline CDR1 and CDR2: SGHVS and FNYEAQ. CDR3 sequence (DNA): TGTGCCAGCAGCGAGACAGGGAACAATCAGCCCCAGCATTTT. Its translation is CASSETGNNQPQHF.

V is TRBV4-2 and J is TRBJ2-2; 11 bases align to TRBD2. This CDR3 region has 18 residues. Looked up from germline, CDR1 is LGHNA and CDR2 is YNFKEQ. J gave up 3 bases and V 4 bases, and 10 bases lay outside the gene matches. The CDR3 region is CASSLQPPSGGHTGELFF. In DNA, the CDR3 is TGTGCCAGCAGCCTCCAACCTCCTAGCGGGGGGCACACCGGGGAGCTGTTTTTT.

With respect to this clone: The junction shows a germline mismatch at one end, possibly a read error. The CDR3 DNA sequence: TGTGCCTGGAGTGTAAGGGGGGGCCCGTCCCCCCTCTTC. Protein product: CAWSVRGGPSPLF. The chain couples TRBV30 to TRBJ1-2; D may be TRBD1 (6 bases). The V gene's germline CDR1 is GTSNPN and CDR2 SVGIG (reference sequence). This CDR3 comprises 13 residues.

V is TRBV29-1 and J is TRBJ2-7, with 8 nucleotides matching TRBD2. Looked up from germline, CDR1 is SQVTM and CDR2 is ANQGSEA. V shed 1 base, J shed 4 bases, and the junction held 6 bases outside the gene matches. The CDR3 has 14 amino acids. The CDR3 sequence: CSVEVRGGSYEQYF. The DNA for the CDR3 is TGCAGCGTTGAAGTTCGGGGGGGAAGTTACGAGCAGTACTTC.

The gene calls are TRBV7-9 and TRBJ1-4, with D perhaps TRBD1 (5 bases). The germline gives CDR1 SEHNR, CDR2 FQNEAQ (reference sequence). This CDR3 has 13 amino acids. The V and J ends lost 6 bases and 8 bases respectively, with 13 bases between them. This chain's CDR3 is CASRAGLGEKLFF. The CDR3 nucleotides read TGTGCCAGCAGAGCAGGGTTGGGAGAAAAACTGTTTTTT. Together with reference TRBV7-9 and TRBJ1-4, the CDR3 gives the full variable domain: DTGVSQNPRHKITKRGQNVTFRCDPISEHNRLYWYRQTLGQGPEFLTYFQNEAQLEKSRLLSDRFSAERPKGSFSTLEIQRTEQGDSAMYLCASRAGLGEKLFFGSGTQLSVL.

As DNA, the CDR3 is TGTGCCAGCAGGCCCGGGACAGGGGGAAACACCATATATTTT. This sequence encodes CASRPGTGGNTIYF. The rearrangement joins TRBV6-5 to TRBJ1-3, with 9 positions matching TRBD1. The CDR3 sequence is 14 residues long. The junction had 4 bases not matched to a gene; V was cut back by 6 bases and J by 4 bases. CDR1 is MNHEY and CDR2 is SVGAGI in the germline V gene.

The V and J genes are TRBV5-6 and TRBJ2-3; TRBD1 is a possible D gene (6 bases). The V and J ends lost 4 bases and 0 bases respectively, with 9 bases between them. Per the germline V gene, CDR1 is SGHDT and CDR2 is YYEEEE. The CDR3 extends over 14 amino acids. The CDR3 sequence: CASSRTVSTDTQYF. The CDR3 DNA reads TGTGCCAGCAGCAGGACAGTGAGCACAGATACGCAGTATTTT.

This clone was recorded a few times. The CDR3 here is CASSPTGGTYGYTF. DNA for the CDR3: TGTGCCAGCAGCCCCACGGGAGGGACGTATGGCTACACCTTC. The chain carries TRBV7-2 and TRBJ1-2; D may be TRBD1 (5 bases). CDR1 is SGHTA, CDR2 FQGNSA, per germline. The CDR3 consists of 14 residues. V was cut by 5 bases and J by 5 bases, with 15 bases left in between.

This clone was observed a handful of times. The V call is TRBV29-1, the J call TRBJ2-2; D may be TRBD1 (5 bases). V was cut by 6 bases and J by 2 bases, with 7 bases left in between. The germline CDR1 and CDR2 sequences are SQVTM and ANQGSEA. The CDR3 runs to 12 residues. CDR3: CSVDINTGELFF. The CDR3 DNA sequence: TGCAGCGTGGACATAAACACCGGGGAGCTGTTTTTT.

The rearrangement uses TRBV29-1 and TRBJ2-3; 12 bases match TRBD2. V lost 8 bases and J lost 3; bases outside the gene matches: 3. Per germline, CDR1 SQVTM and CDR2 ANQGSEA. This CDR3 has 13 residues. The CDR3, as DNA: TGCAGCTTCGGGACTAGCGGGACAGATACGCAGTATTTT. Translating it yields CSFGTSGTDTQYF.

This clone was seen a single time. The V gene is TRBV6-5, the J gene TRBJ1-2, with no clear D. V lost 6 bases to trimming and J lost 4 bases, with 6 bases between them. Germline lookup yields CDR1 MNHEY and CDR2 SVGAGI. This CDR3 has 11 residues. This chain's CDR3 is CASRMRYGYTF. CDR3 sequence (DNA): TGTGCCAGCAGGATGCGCTATGGCTACACCTTC.

The J gene is TRBJ1-2, the V gene TRBV29-1; D unresolved. V lost 4 bases and J 4 bases, leaving 10 bases between the germline ends. This CDR3 is 12 amino acids long. The V gene's germline CDR1 is SQVTM and CDR2 ANQGSEA. The CDR3 is CSVATGSYGYTF. The CDR3 nucleotides are TGCAGCGTTGCCACCGGGTCCTATGGCTACACCTTC.

This chain joins TRBV6-5 and TRBJ1-1; maybe TRBD1 (5 bases). V was shortened by 10 bases and J by 4 bases, with 16 bases between the two germline ends. CDR1 and CDR2 from the germline V gene are MNHEY and SVGAGI. There are 13 residues in the CDR3. CDR3 sequence (DNA): TGTGCCACTCAGAGCGGGGCGCGCACTGAAGCTTTCTTT. Translation gives CATQSGARTEAFF.

The rearrangement uses TRBV3-1 (or the pseudogene TRBV3-2) and TRBJ2-5; D unresolved. CDR1 and CDR2 from the germline V gene are LGHDT and YNNKEL (reference sequence). The CDR3 is made up of 12 amino acids. The V gene lost 5 bases and the J gene lost 4 bases, with 8 bases spanning the gap. The CDR3 spells CASSYLGETQYF. CDR3 coding DNA: TGTGCCAGCAGCTATCTCGGAGAGACCCAGTACTTC.